This entry lists 23 T cell receptor beta chains sequenced from one sample in a study of blood T cell repertoires in COVID-19. Assay used: immunoSEQ multiplex PCR; TCRdb lists only in-frame clones, some missing. The sample holds about 330,000 clones; around 84% are singletons and the top ten take about 10%. Material: PBMCs or T cells enriched from blood (not recorded which). These receptors all come from a woman between 18 and 29 years old who had recovered from COVID-19.

This rearrangement joins TRBV4-2 to TRBJ2-2, with D perhaps matching TRBD2 (5 bases). The ends were cut back, 2 bases at V and 7 bases at J, with 11 bases in the middle. The CDR3 is made up of 14 amino acids. The germline V gene has CDR1 LGHNA and CDR2 YNFKEQ. CDR3 loop: CASSQLSGNGELFF. CDR3 sequence (DNA): TGTGCCAGCAGCCAATTATCGGGGAACGGGGAGCTGTTTTTT.

The CDR3 loop is CASSQYPGQGANYGYTF. The CDR3 region has the DNA TGTGCCAGCAGCCAATACCCTGGACAGGGAGCGAACTATGGCTACACCTTC. The J gene is TRBJ1-2, the V gene TRBV5-8; 8 positions match TRBD1. This CDR3 contains 17 residues. V shed 4 bases and J 2 bases; nucleotides not matched to a gene: 13. Germline V gives CDR1 SGHTS, CDR2 YDEGEE.

V and J are TRBV9 and TRBJ2-1; 11 bases align to TRBD2. V lost 0 bases, J lost 5 bases, and 1 base stayed unmatched. The CDR3 loop spans 15 amino acids. Germline-derived CDR1 and CDR2 are SGDLS and YYNGEE. CDR3 bases: TGTGCCAGCAGCGTAGCACTAGCGGGGGACAATGAGCAGTTCTTC. Translating gives CASSVALAGDNEQFF.

The chain has TRBV5-1 and TRBJ1-1; 9 bases line up with TRBD1. The CDR3 consists of 13 residues. The V gene's germline CDR1 is SGHRS and CDR2 YFSETQ. With V trimmed by 4 bases and J by 7 bases, 5 bases remained unmatched. The CDR3 sequence: CASSLGTGNEAFF. Written as DNA, the CDR3 is TGCGCCAGCAGCCTCGGGACAGGGAATGAAGCTTTCTTT.

The genes are TRBV19 and TRBJ1-1; 7 nucleotides match TRBD1. Germline trimming cut 4 bases from V and 10 bases from J; bases unmatched to any gene: 15. The CDR3 contains 15 residues. Germline V lookup: CDR1 LNHDA, CDR2 SQIVND (reference sequence). The CDR3 here is CASSTMTGSGVGAFF. In DNA, the CDR3 is TGTGCCAGTAGTACTATGACAGGGTCGGGAGTTGGAGCTTTCTTT.

The rearrangement links TRBV6-1 to TRBJ1-5, with TRBD1 as a possible D gene (5 bases). Trimming pared 1 base from V and 7 bases from J, leaving 14 bases between. CDR1 and CDR2 (germline): MNHNS, SASEGT. This CDR3 has 15 amino acids. The CDR3 loop is CASSEVGGPGQPQHF. The CDR3 region has the DNA TGTGCCAGCAGTGAAGTCGGGGGACCAGGACAGCCCCAGCATTTT.

The chain has TRBV28 and TRBJ2-2, with a weak D call TRBD2 (7 bases). Trimming pared 3 bases from V and 0 bases from J, leaving 20 bases between. The CDR3 sequence is 19 residues long. The germline V gene encodes CDR1 MDHEN and CDR2 SYDVKM. CDR3 region: CASSFPGGGLYSNTGELFF. The CDR3 coding sequence is TGTGCCAGCAGTTTCCCCGGCGGGGGCCTCTATTCGAACACCGGGGAGCTGTTTTTT.

V and J are TRBV12-3 or TRBV12-4 and TRBJ2-1, with D perhaps TRBD2 (5 bases). Trimming took 10 bases from V and 3 from J, leaving 10 bases between them. CDR3 length: 12 residues. The CDR3 DNA is TGTGCCACCCTCGGGATCTACAATGAGCAGTTCTTC. Protein product: CATLGIYNEQFF.

CDR3 sequence (DNA): TGTGCCAGCACCCCCTCTGGGCTTAGCAATCAGCCCCAGCATTTT. Translated: CASTPSGLSNQPQHF. J is TRBJ1-5 and V is TRBV6-5; D gene unclear. The CDR3 is 15 residues long. Between the trimmed V and J ends, which lost 7 bases and 0 bases, there was a span of 13 bases. Germline V gene data show CDR1 as MNHEY and CDR2 as SVGAGI.

The genes are TRBV7-2 and TRBJ1-5; 8 bases agree with TRBD1. The V gene end was trimmed by 5 bases and the J gene end by 1 base; junction bases not matched to a gene: 4. This CDR3 has 15 residues. CDR1 is SGHTA and CDR2 is FQGNSA in the germline V gene. CDR3 coding DNA: TGTGCCAGCAGCATTAGGACAGGGAGCAATCAGCCCCAGCATTTT. As protein: CASSIRTGSNQPQHF.

The CDR3 sequence is CAHRVQGTHHYGYTF. Here the CDR3 DNA reads TGTGCCCACCGTGTGCAGGGAACACACCACTATGGCTACACCTTC. This chain connects TRBV27 to TRBJ1-2; TRBD1 is a possible D gene (5 bases). The V gene's germline CDR1 is MNHEY and CDR2 SMNVEV (reference sequence). This CDR3 has 15 amino acids. V lost 11 bases, J lost 3 bases, and 22 bases lay in between.

The chain has TRBV3-1 (or the pseudogene TRBV3-2) and TRBJ2-7; TRBD1 matches at 12 bases. CDR3 length: 21 residues. Germline CDR1 and CDR2: LGHDT and YNNKEL (reference sequence). The V gene end was trimmed by 1 base and the J gene end by 5 bases; junction bases not matched to a gene: 21. The CDR3 loop is CASSQVIRGQGALGGGNEQYF. In DNA form, the CDR3 reads TGTGCCAGCAGCCAAGTCATTAGGGGACAGGGGGCATTAGGTGGTGGAAACGAGCAGTACTTC.

The gene calls are TRBV11-2 and TRBJ1-1; 8 bases are shared with TRBD1. V lost 7 bases and J lost 8; bases outside the gene matches: 6. This CDR3 has 12 residues. Per germline, CDR1 SGHAT and CDR2 FQNNGV. Here the CDR3 reads CASTNGQGEAFF. CDR3 nucleotides: TGTGCCAGCACTAATGGACAGGGCGAAGCTTTCTTT.

This chain uses TRBV30 with TRBJ1-3; D remains ambiguous. The CDR3 is 15 residues long. Trimming removed 0 bases from V and 0 bases from J, with 9 bases in between. CDR1 GTSNPN and CDR2 SVGIG come from the germline V gene (reference sequence). DNA of the CDR3: TGTGCCTGGAGTGTTGGTACTCTCTCTGGAAACACCATATATTTT. Translated: CAWSVGTLSGNTIYF.

The rearrangement joins TRBV6-4 to TRBJ2-1; a possible D gene is TRBD1 (5 bases). V lost 7 bases and J lost 4, with 11 bases in between. The germline CDR1 and CDR2 sequences are MRHNA and SNTAGT. This CDR3 spans 13 amino acids. For the CDR3, the DNA is TGTGCCAGCAAATCCGACAGTTACAATGAGCAGTTCTTC. This codes for CASKSDSYNEQFF.

The chain is built from TRBV27 and TRBJ2-7; possibly TRBD1 for D (5 bases). The V end lost 3 bases, the J end lost 6 bases, and 12 bases lay between the germline ends. Germline CDR1 reads MNHEY; CDR2 reads SMNVEV (reference sequence). This CDR3 has 13 residues. Here the CDR3 DNA reads TGTGCCAGCAGTTTTATGTGGGGCGGCGAGCAGTACTTC. Its protein product is CASSFMWGGEQYF.

The V and J genes are TRBV19 and TRBJ2-1, with 9 bases identical to TRBD2. CDR1 is LNHDA and CDR2 is SQIVND in the germline V gene (reference sequence). Trimming removed 5 bases from V and 4 bases from J; junction bases left unmatched: 6. The CDR3 length is 15 residues. CDR3 region: CASSAIAGVYNEQFF. The CDR3 nucleotides read TGTGCCAGTAGTGCCATAGCGGGAGTATACAATGAGCAGTTCTTC.

The V call is TRBV18, the J call TRBJ1-4, with D unclear. The CDR3 is 14 amino acids. The germline gives CDR1 KGHSH, CDR2 LQKENI. Trimming removed 3 bases at V and 4 bases at J, with 9 bases between. CDR3 sequence: CASSPNGINEKLFF. In DNA form, the CDR3 reads TGTGCCAGCTCACCTAACGGGATTAATGAAAAACTGTTTTTT.

The chain joins TRBV27 to TRBJ2-1, with 7 bases that match TRBD1. Per the germline V gene, CDR1 is MNHEY and CDR2 is SMNVEV (reference sequence). This CDR3 has 12 amino acids. Unmatched junction bases numbered 5, after V lost 6 bases and J lost 9 bases. The CDR3 nucleotides are TGTGCCAGCAGGCAGGGGGTTATTGAGCAGTTCTTC. This translates into CASRQGVIEQFF.

The chain combines TRBV30 with TRBJ1-3; no clear D. V gave up 6 bases and J gave up 0 bases, with 15 bases separating them. The CDR3 length is 15 residues. Germline CDR1 is GTSNPN and CDR2 is SVGIG (reference sequence). CDR3 residues: CACHRPWSSGNTIYF. The DNA for the CDR3 is TGTGCCTGCCACCGACCGTGGAGCTCTGGAAACACCATATATTTT. Complete variable domain (other parts from reference TRBV30 and TRBJ1-3): SQTIHQWPATLVQPVGSPLSLECTVEGTSNPNLYWYRQAAGRGLQLLFYSVGIGQISSEVPQNLSASRPQDRQFILSSKKLLLSDSGFYLCACHRPWSSGNTIYFGEGSWLTVV.

This chain joins TRBV9 and TRBJ2-3; D gene uncertain. Germline values: CDR1 SGDLS, CDR2 YYNGEE. CDR3 size: 14 residues. V was clipped by 1 base and J by 4 bases, with 10 bases between them. CDR3 loop: CASSVRPSADTQYF. The DNA for the CDR3 is TGTGCCAGCAGCGTAAGGCCTAGTGCAGATACGCAGTATTTT.

V usage is TRBV29-1 and J usage is TRBJ1-2; weak D call: TRBD1 (6 bases). Between the trimmed V and J ends, which lost 3 bases and 5 bases, there was a span of 13 bases. CDR3 length: 13 amino acids. Looked up from germline, CDR1 is SQVTM and CDR2 is ANQGSEA. In DNA form, the CDR3 reads TGCAGCGTTGAGAAGGGGCAGGGGTATGGCTACACCTTC. It encodes CSVEKGQGYGYTF. The full variable domain, in which reference TRBV29-1 and TRBJ1-2 provide the parts outside the CDR3, is SAVISQKPSRDICQRGTSLTIQCQVDSQVTMMFWYRQQPGQSLTLIATANQGSEATYESGFVIDKFPISRPNLTFSTLTVSNMSPEDSSIYLCSVEKGQGYGYTFGSGTRLTVV.

CDR3 sequence: CASSGQGANSPLHF. The DNA for the CDR3 is TGCGCCAGCAGTGGACAGGGGGCAAATTCACCCCTCCACTTT. The genes are TRBV10-2 and TRBJ1-6, with 10 bases matching TRBD1. With 4 bases clipped from V and 7 bases from J, the junction kept 1 base outside the gene matches. CDR1 and CDR2 (germline): WSHSY, SAAADI. This CDR3 spans 14 amino acids.